The sample holds a few counts of the clone carrying this TCR beta chain. The treatment denotes: preoperative locoregional IRX-2 cytokine immunotherapy. Samples came from a phase Ib trial of preoperative locoregional IRX-2 cytokine immunotherapy. This sample is part of a study of preoperative IRX-2 immunotherapy in early breast cancer. The CDR3 has 15 amino acids. V was shortened by 5 bases and J by 1 base, with 14 bases between the two germline ends. Germline lookup yields CDR1 MNHGY and CDR2 SAAAGT. Assay used: immunoSEQ multiplex PCR; TCRdb lists only in-frame clones, some missing. This sample yields around 30,000 clones, of which about four fifths are seen a single time; less than 2.5% belongs to the top ten.

This TCR came from a human donor with breast cancer. Material: lymph node tissue, obtained before IRX-2 immunotherapy. V gene TRBV6-8 combines with J gene TRBJ1-1; D is perhaps TRBD1 (5 bases). The CDR3 sequence is CASSDPGLKNTEAFF. The CDR3 DNA reads as TGTGCCAGCAGTGACCCGGGACTTAAGAACACTGAAGCTTTCTTT.